These T cell receptor beta chains were read from a single sample in a study of beta chain features in type 1 diabetes. Assay: immunoSEQ multiplex PCR; the TCRdb copy retains only in-frame clones and omits some. This sample has about 150,000 clones, with approximately 9.1% found just once. The sample comprised central memory CD4+ T cells from blood. Receptors originate from a woman between 25 and 40 years old with type 1 diabetes. Each CDR3 is given with its conserved first and last residue. Fields, in order: V gene, J gene, clone size, D gene, CDR3 DNA, CDR3 protein. The D gene is left open where the match is weak. Only some rows state a clone size, as once, few, many or a class for expanded clones.

v_gene: TRBV6-6; j_gene: TRBJ1-1; abundance: NA; d_gene: NA; CDR3nt: TGTGCCAGCAGTTACTTGCGGAACACTGAAGCTTTCTTT; CDR3aa: CASSYLRNTEAFF
v_gene: TRBV25-1; j_gene: TRBJ2-7; abundance: NA; d_gene: NA; CDR3nt: TGTGCCAGTACAGGGCCCTTTTACGAGCAGTACTTC; CDR3aa: CASTGPFYEQYF
v_gene: TRBV7-9; j_gene: TRBJ2-1; abundance: few; d_gene: TRBD2; CDR3nt: TGTGCCAGCAGCCCGGGACTAGCGAGAGCCAATGAGCAGTTCTTC; CDR3aa: CASSPGLARANEQFF
v_gene: TRBV10-3; j_gene: TRBJ2-1; abundance: NA; d_gene: TRBD2; CDR3nt: TGTGCCATCAGTGAGTGGACTAGCGGGGATACCTACAATGAGCAGTTCTTC; CDR3aa: CAISEWTSGDTYNEQFF
v_gene: TRBV4-2; j_gene: TRBJ2-3; abundance: NA; d_gene: NA; CDR3nt: TGTGCCAGCAGCCAAGACTGGACTACCAGCACAGATACGCAGTATTTT; CDR3aa: CASSQDWTTSTDTQYF
v_gene: TRBV5-1; j_gene: TRBJ2-1; abundance: NA; d_gene: TRBD2; CDR3nt: TGCGCCAGCCGGCGGGACTACCAAAACAATGAGCAGTTCTTC; CDR3aa: CASRRDYQNNEQFF
v_gene: TRBV28; j_gene: TRBJ2-2; abundance: many; d_gene: TRBD1; CDR3nt: TGTGCCAGCAGTTCCGACAGGGCGGACACCGGGGAGCTGTTTTTT; CDR3aa: CASSSDRADTGELFF
v_gene: TRBV28; j_gene: TRBJ2-7; abundance: NA; d_gene: TRBD2; CDR3nt: TGTGCCAGCAGCCGATGGACTAGCGGCTCCTACGAGCAGTACTTC; CDR3aa: CASSRWTSGSYEQYF
v_gene: TRBV28; j_gene: TRBJ2-5; abundance: few; d_gene: TRBD2; CDR3nt: TGTGCCAGCAGTAGACTAGCGGGAGCCTCTGAGACCCAGTACTTC; CDR3aa: CASSRLAGASETQYF
v_gene: TRBV7-2; j_gene: TRBJ2-1; abundance: few; d_gene: NA; CDR3nt: TGTGCCAGCAGCCCATATATCGCGACTAGGAGCAATGAGCAGTTCTTC; CDR3aa: CASSPYIATRSNEQFF
v_gene: TRBV30; j_gene: TRBJ1-1; abundance: NA; d_gene: NA; CDR3nt: TGTGCCTGGCGTAAACAGCGGTACACTGAAGCTTTCTTT; CDR3aa: CAWRKQRYTEAFF
v_gene: TRBV14; j_gene: TRBJ1-3; abundance: NA; d_gene: NA; CDR3nt: TGTGCCAGCAGCCAAGTTGGCGGCCTCTCTGGAAACACCATATATTTT; CDR3aa: CASSQVGGLSGNTIYF
v_gene: TRBV28; j_gene: TRBJ2-7; abundance: NA; d_gene: NA; CDR3nt: TGTGCCAGCCGCCCTGGGGGCCACGAGCAGTACTTC; CDR3aa: CASRPGGHEQYF
v_gene: TRBV4-3; j_gene: TRBJ2-1; abundance: few; d_gene: NA; CDR3nt: TGCGCCAGCAGCCAAGAAGGTAGGGGGTATCGCAATGAGCAGTTCTTC; CDR3aa: CASSQEGRGYRNEQFF
v_gene: TRBV4-1; j_gene: TRBJ2-2; abundance: few; d_gene: NA; CDR3nt: TGCGCCAGCAACGGGGCCGGGGAGCTGTTTTTT; CDR3aa: CASNGAGELFF
v_gene: TRBV9; j_gene: TRBJ1-1; abundance: NA; d_gene: TRBD1; CDR3nt: TGTGCCAGCAGCGCCCGGGACAGGTCTACCACTGAAGCTTTCTTT; CDR3aa: CASSARDRSTTEAFF
v_gene: TRBV25-1; j_gene: TRBJ1-2; abundance: few; d_gene: NA; CDR3nt: TGTGCCAGCAGTGAATATCAGGGCGCGGGATATGGCTACACCTTC; CDR3aa: CASSEYQGAGYGYTF
v_gene: TRBV2; j_gene: TRBJ1-3; abundance: few; d_gene: NA; CDR3nt: TGTGCCAGCAGGAACGGACAGTTAGGAAACACCATATATTTT; CDR3aa: CASRNGQLGNTIYF
v_gene: TRBV28; j_gene: TRBJ2-7; abundance: NA; d_gene: NA; CDR3nt: TGTGCCAGCAGTTTCGCGGGCAGGCCGGTCGACTACGAGCAGTACTTC; CDR3aa: CASSFAGRPVDYEQYF
v_gene: TRBV5-1; j_gene: TRBJ2-2; abundance: few; d_gene: TRBD2; CDR3nt: TGCGCCAGCAGCCCTCCGGGACTAGCGTCGAACACCGGGGAGCTGTTTTTT; CDR3aa: CASSPPGLASNTGELFF
v_gene: TRBV7-8; j_gene: TRBJ2-1; abundance: few; d_gene: TRBD2; CDR3nt: TGTGCCAGCAGCCCCTCTAGCGGGAGCTCCTACAATGAGCAGTTCTTC; CDR3aa: CASSPSSGSSYNEQFF
v_gene: TRBV28; j_gene: TRBJ2-5; abundance: NA; d_gene: NA; CDR3nt: TGTGCCAGCAGTTTGAGGGAGACCCAGTACTTC; CDR3aa: CASSLRETQYF
v_gene: TRBV6-5; j_gene: TRBJ2-1; abundance: few; d_gene: NA; CDR3nt: TGTGCCAACGAACATAGCGGCTCCTACAATGAGCAGTTCTTC; CDR3aa: CANEHSGSYNEQFF
v_gene: TRBV30; j_gene: TRBJ1-5; abundance: few; d_gene: NA; CDR3nt: TGTGCCGCGCAAGCGGGGGCTCGGGGGAATCAGCCCCAGCATTTT; CDR3aa: CAAQAGARGNQPQHF
v_gene: TRBV30; j_gene: TRBJ1-5; abundance: few; d_gene: NA; CDR3nt: TGTGCCTGGAGCCCACAAGGGCGGGGTGGGGATCAGCCCCAGCATTTT; CDR3aa: CAWSPQGRGGDQPQHF
v_gene: TRBV9; j_gene: TRBJ2-7; abundance: NA; d_gene: NA; CDR3nt: TGTGCCAGCAGCCCCAACTATGGGGGGATTGGGGCCTACGAGCAGTACTTC; CDR3aa: CASSPNYGGIGAYEQYF
v_gene: TRBV9; j_gene: TRBJ1-2; abundance: NA; d_gene: TRBD1; CDR3nt: TGTGCCAGCAGCGGACCACCGGGACAGGTGGTGTTGGGGTATGGCTACACCTTC; CDR3aa: CASSGPPGQVVLGYGYTF
v_gene: TRBV11-2; j_gene: TRBJ1-2; abundance: few; d_gene: NA; CDR3nt: TGTGCCAGCAGCTTAGAGGGCAGGGACTATGGCTACACCTTC; CDR3aa: CASSLEGRDYGYTF
v_gene: TRBV2; j_gene: TRBJ1-1; abundance: NA; d_gene: TRBD1; CDR3nt: TGTGCCAGCAGTGAAGAACAGGGGACTGAAGCTTTCTTT; CDR3aa: CASSEEQGTEAFF
v_gene: TRBV27; j_gene: TRBJ2-1; abundance: NA; d_gene: NA; CDR3nt: TGTGCCAGCAGTTTAAATAGCGGCCCCTACAATGAGCAGTTCTTC; CDR3aa: CASSLNSGPYNEQFF
v_gene: TRBV7-3; j_gene: TRBJ2-1; abundance: many; d_gene: TRBD2; CDR3nt: TGTGCCAGCAGCTTCGGGGGGAACAATGAGCAGTTCTTC; CDR3aa: CASSFGGNNEQFF
v_gene: TRBV7-9; j_gene: TRBJ2-1; abundance: NA; d_gene: TRBD2; CDR3nt: TGTGCCAGCAGCTTAGTGGGACTAGCGGGAGATCGGCGCCGAAATGAGCAGTTCTTC; CDR3aa: CASSLVGLAGDRRRNEQFF
v_gene: TRBV12-5; j_gene: TRBJ1-5; abundance: NA; d_gene: TRBD1; CDR3nt: TGTGCTAGTGGTGATAACAGGGGGCGAGGCGATCAGCCCCAGCATTTT; CDR3aa: CASGDNRGRGDQPQHF